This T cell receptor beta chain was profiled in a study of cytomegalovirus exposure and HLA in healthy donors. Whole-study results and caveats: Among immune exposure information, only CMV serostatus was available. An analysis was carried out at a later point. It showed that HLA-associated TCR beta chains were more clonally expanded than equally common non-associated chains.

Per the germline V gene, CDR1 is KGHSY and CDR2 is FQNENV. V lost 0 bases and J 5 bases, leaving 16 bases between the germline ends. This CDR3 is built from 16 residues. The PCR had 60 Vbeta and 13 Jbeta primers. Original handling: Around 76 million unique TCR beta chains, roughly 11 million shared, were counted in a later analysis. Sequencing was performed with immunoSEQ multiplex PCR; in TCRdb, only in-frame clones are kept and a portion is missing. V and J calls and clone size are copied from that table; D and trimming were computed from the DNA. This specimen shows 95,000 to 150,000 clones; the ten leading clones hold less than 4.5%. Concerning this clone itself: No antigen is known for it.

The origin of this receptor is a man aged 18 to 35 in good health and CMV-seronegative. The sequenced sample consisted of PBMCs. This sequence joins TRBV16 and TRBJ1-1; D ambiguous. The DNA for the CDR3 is TGTGCCAGCAGCCAATCGAGGTCCCTTGAAGGTACTGAAGCTTTCTTT. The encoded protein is CASSQSRSLEGTEAFF.